The source of this T cell receptor beta chain is a study of T-cell reconstitution after alpha-beta-depleted transplantation in children (dated by TCRdb to 2015 to 2016). Background for the entire study: T-cell immune reconstitution after TCRalphabeta/CD19-depleted allogeneic hematopoietic cell transplantation in children was quantitatively tracked in the study by means of TCR repertoire profiling.

This clonotype was picked up a small number of times. No antigen is known for it. A read error may produce the germline difference seen at one junction end. The treatment or condition label corresponds to: allogeneic hematopoietic cell transplantation with graft depleted of TCRalphabeta T cells and CD19 B cells. Transplant recipients were children who received TCRalphabeta/CD19-depleted allogeneic hematopoietic cell grafts. Results the study describes overall, beyond this receptor: In some patients, the high TCRbeta diversity seen at day 60 was put down to recipient T cells and intrathymic progenitors that had survived conditioning. The apparently early recovery of alphabetaT-cell counts about two months after transplant reportedly depended on only several hundred rapidly expanded clones that came from non-depleted graft cells. The frequencies of hyperexpanded clones fell over the following months, and after one year, T-cell counts and TCRbeta diversity were mostly attributed to newly produced T cells.

The library relied on PCR. The listed sequencing device is Illumina HiSeq 2500. To normalize quantification of the TCRbeta repertoire, the TCR libraries were built with molecular barcoding that relied on unique molecular identifiers. The public sequencing data were trimmed at Q25 with fastp and processed into clonotypes with MiXCR by TCRdb, which kept only in-frame beta chains. For every CDR3 protein sequence, its rows merge into one entry that carries the most common genes and DNA. Recorded for this sample are about 210,000 distinct CDR3 sequences; around a sixth of them occurred a single time. The top ten clones comprise about 41% of the sample. The germline V gene (reference sequence) sets CDR1 to SEHNR and CDR2 to FQNEAQ. From the cysteine up to the phenylalanine, the CDR3 has a length of 12 residues. Just CDR3 DNA is preserved here, 36 bases in frame from base 1.

The TCR sequence derives from a male patient between 2 and 9 years old who had a stem cell transplant for acute lymphoblastic leukemia, so the T cells may come from the graft donor. The specimen comprised PBMCs, mostly from graft donor cells, sampled 360 days after TCRalphabeta/CD19-depleted stem cell transplant. Recombination linked TRBV7-9 to TRBJ1-4, and perhaps TRBD1 as D gene, on 6 matching bases. The CDR3 reads as follows: CASSFRRDKLNF. Here is the DNA: TGTGCCAGCAGCTTCCGCCGGGACAAACTAAATTTT.